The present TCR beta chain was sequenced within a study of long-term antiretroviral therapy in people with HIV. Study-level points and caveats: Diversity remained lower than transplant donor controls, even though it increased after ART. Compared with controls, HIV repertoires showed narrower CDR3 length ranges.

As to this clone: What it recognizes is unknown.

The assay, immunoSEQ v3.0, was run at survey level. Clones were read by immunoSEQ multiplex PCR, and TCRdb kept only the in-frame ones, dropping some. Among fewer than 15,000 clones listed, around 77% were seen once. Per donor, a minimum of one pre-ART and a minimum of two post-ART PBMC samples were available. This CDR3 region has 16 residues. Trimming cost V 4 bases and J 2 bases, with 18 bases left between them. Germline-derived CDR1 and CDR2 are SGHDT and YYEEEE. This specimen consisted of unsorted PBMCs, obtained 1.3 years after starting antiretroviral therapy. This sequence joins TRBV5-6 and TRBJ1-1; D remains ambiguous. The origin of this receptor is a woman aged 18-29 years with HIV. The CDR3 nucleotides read TGTGCCAGCAGCCATTTCATAGGCCTCAGAAACACTGAAGCTTTCTTT. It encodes CASSHFIGLRNTEAFF. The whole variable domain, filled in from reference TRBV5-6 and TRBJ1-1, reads DAGVTQSPTHLIKTRGQQVTLRCSPKSGHDTVSWYQQALGQGPQFIFQYYEEEERQRGNFPDRFSGHQFPNYSSELNVNALLLGDSALYLCASSHFIGLRNTEAFFGQGTRLTVV.